The text below deals with one TCR beta chain. The antigen remains undetermined. The data stem from a study of Ad26.COV2.S vaccination and SARS-CoV-2 variants. Notes on the study in general: Measures of TCR breadth and depth may have fallen short of total T cell responses.

Treatment meaning: around 19 received Ad26.COV2.S at low or high dose, single or two shots; roughly five received placebo; per-sample allocation not given. Sample collection was performed on day 63 after the first vaccine or placebo injection. Spike of the Wuhan-strain SARS-CoV-2 was expressed by an Ad26 vector, which formed the vaccine. Assay used: immunoSEQ multiplex PCR; TCRdb lists only in-frame clones, some missing. The data hold around 400,000 clones, with around 82% observed a single time. V gave up 5 bases and J gave up 5 bases; unmatched junction bases: 5. Germline values: CDR1 SEHNR, CDR2 FQNEAQ (reference sequence). CDR3 length equals 13 residues.

The clonotype originates from a person between 18 and 60 years old who received the Ad26.COV2.S COVID-19 vaccine or a placebo. J is TRBJ2-5 and V is TRBV7-9, with 7 bases lining up with TRBD2. Sequenced material: peripheral blood, taken in a trial of Ad26.COV2.S vaccine versus placebo. CDR3 sequence: CASSPRGRETQYF. CDR3 bases: TGTGCCAGCAGCCCGCGGGGGAGGGAGACCCAGTACTTC.